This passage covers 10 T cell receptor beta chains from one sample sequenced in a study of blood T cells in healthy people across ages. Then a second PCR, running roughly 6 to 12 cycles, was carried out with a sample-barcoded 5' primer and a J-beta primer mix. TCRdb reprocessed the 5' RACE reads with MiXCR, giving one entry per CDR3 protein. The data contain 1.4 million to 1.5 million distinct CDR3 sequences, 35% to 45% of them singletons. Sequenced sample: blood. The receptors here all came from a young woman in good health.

As DNA, the CDR3 is TGTGCCAGCGGGAGTAACTCCTACAATGAGCAGTTCTTC. This translates into CASGSNSYNEQFF. The rearrangement links TRBV2 to TRBJ2-1; a weak D match, TRBD2 (5 bases). The V and J ends lost 8 bases and 0 bases respectively, with 8 bases between them. Germline-derived CDR1 and CDR2 are SNHLY and FYNNEI. The CDR3 extends over 13 amino acids.

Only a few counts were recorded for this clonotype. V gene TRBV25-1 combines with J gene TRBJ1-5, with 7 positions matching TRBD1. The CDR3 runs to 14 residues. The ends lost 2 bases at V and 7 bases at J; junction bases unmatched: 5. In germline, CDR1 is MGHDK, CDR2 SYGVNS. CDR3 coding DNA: TGTGCCAGCAGTGAACAGGGGGAGGGACAGCCCCAGCATTTT. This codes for CASSEQGEGQPQHF. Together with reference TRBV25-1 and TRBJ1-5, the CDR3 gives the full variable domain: EADIYQTPRYLVIGTGKKITLECSQTMGHDKMYWYQQDPGMELHLIHYSYGVNSTEKGDLSSESTVSRIRTEHFPLTLESARPSHTSQYLCASSEQGEGQPQHFGDGTRLSIL.

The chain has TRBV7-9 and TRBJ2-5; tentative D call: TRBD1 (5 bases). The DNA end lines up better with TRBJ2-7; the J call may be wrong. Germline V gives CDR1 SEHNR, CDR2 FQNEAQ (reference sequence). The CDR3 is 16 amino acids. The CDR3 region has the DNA TGTGCCAGCAGCTTAAAGTTCCAGACAGCAACCTACGAGCAGTACTTC. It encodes CASSLKFQTATYEQYF.

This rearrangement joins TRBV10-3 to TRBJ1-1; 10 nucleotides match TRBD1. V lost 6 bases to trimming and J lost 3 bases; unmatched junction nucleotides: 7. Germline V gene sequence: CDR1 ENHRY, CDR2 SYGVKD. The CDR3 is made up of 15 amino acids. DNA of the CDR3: TGTGCCATCAGGGGGGGACAGGGGATGGACACTGAAGCTTTCTTT. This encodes CAIRGGQGMDTEAFF.

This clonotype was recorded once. The CDR3 protein is CASSFAISSYNEQYF. Here the CDR3 DNA reads TGCGCCAGCAGCTTTGCGATAAGCTCCTACAATGAGCAGTACTTC. The chain is built from TRBV5-1 and TRBJ2-1; D is unresolved. The J call is uncertain, as TRBJ2-7 better fits the DNA end. CDR3 length: 15 residues. Germline assignment: CDR1 SGHRS and CDR2 YFSETQ.

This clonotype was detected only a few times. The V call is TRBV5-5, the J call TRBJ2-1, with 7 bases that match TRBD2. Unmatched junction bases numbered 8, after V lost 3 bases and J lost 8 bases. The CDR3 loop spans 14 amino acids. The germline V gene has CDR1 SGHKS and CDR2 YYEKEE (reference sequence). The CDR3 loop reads CASSWGRRGDEQFF. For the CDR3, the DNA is TGTGCCAGCAGCTGGGGACGCCGGGGGGATGAGCAGTTCTTC.

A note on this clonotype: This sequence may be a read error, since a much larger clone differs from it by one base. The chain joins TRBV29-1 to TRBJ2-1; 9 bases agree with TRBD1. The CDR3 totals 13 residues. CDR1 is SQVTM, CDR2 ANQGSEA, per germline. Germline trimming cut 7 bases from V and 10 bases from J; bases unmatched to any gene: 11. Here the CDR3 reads CSAPGQGPYEQFF. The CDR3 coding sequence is TGCAGCGCTCCGGGACAGGGCCCCTACGAGCAGTTCTTC.

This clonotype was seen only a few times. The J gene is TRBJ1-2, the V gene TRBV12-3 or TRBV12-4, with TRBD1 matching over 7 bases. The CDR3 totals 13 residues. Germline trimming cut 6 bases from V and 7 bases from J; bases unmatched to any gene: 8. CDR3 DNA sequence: TGTGCCAGCAGATCAACAGGGGTGGGTGGCTACACCTTC. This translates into CASRSTGVGGYTF.

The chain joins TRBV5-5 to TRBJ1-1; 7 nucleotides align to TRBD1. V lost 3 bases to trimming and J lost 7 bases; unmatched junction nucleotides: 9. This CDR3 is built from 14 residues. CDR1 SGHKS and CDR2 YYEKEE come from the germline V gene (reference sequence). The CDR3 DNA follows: TGTGCCAGCAGCTGGGGACAGACATTTCTTGAAGCTTTCTTT. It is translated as CASSWGQTFLEAFF.

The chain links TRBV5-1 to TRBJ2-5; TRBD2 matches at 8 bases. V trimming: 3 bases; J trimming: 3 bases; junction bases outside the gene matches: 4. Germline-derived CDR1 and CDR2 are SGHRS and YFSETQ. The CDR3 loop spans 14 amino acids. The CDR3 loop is CASSSGGTEETQYF. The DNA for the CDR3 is TGCGCCAGCAGCTCGGGGGGGACCGAAGAGACCCAGTACTTC.